This T cell receptor (beta chain) was sequenced during a study of early T cells in non-severe SARS-CoV-2 infection. Study-level information: Sequencing used unsorted whole-blood bulk RNA, so chains lack pairing. Notes on the study in general: Clonotype matching in VDJdb favored anti-spike CD8 responses and did not capture private and CD4 specificities.

CDR1 and CDR2 (germline): MNHEY, SVGEGT. Trimming took 1 base from V and 4 from J, leaving 10 bases between them. The CDR3 has 14 amino acids. Unique molecular identifiers were affixed to single, distinct cDNA molecules. Using its own MiXCR run on the 5' RACE reads, TCRdb lists one record per CDR3 protein. This table has around 98,000 distinct CDR3 sequences, around 10% appearing once. Turning to this clonotype: The target antigen is unknown.

V and J are TRBV6-2 or TRBV6-3 and TRBJ1-2; D call uncertain. The TCR originated in an adult who was a healthcare worker with PCR-confirmed SARS-CoV-2 infection or an uninfected control (not recorded which). Material for sequencing was whole blood. CDR3 in amino acids: CASSYYSESYGYTF. CDR3 nucleotide sequence: TGTGCCAGCAGTTACTATTCAGAGAGCTATGGCTACACCTTC.